This T cell receptor (beta chain) originates from a study of cytotoxic CD8 clonotypes in ibrutinib-treated CLL. Findings and limits, study-wide: Treatment saw public clonotypes, which were uncommon, either contract or stay stable. Sustained-remission and progressing patients diverged in sampling times. Relative to age-matched healthy donors, clonality at baseline was higher, and it tracked circulating CD8+ T-cell counts.

Of note for this clone: Its target is unknown.

Per germline, CDR1 MNHEY and CDR2 SMNVEV (reference sequence). This CDR3 is built from 13 residues. V dropped 6 bases and J dropped 9 bases, with 15 bases sitting between them. TCRdb keeps only in-frame clones here, not all; method: immunoSEQ multiplex PCR. The profile shows about 40,000 clones, roughly three quarters of them singletons. This sequence originates from a human donor with chronic lymphocytic leukemia. The input for sequencing was PBMCs, taken at disease progression, from a patient treated with ibrutinib. The V gene is TRBV27, the J gene TRBJ2-1; either TRBD1 or TRBD2 may fit D (5 bases each). CDR3 in amino acids: CASRTGAVSEQFF. DNA of the CDR3: TGTGCCAGCAGAACCGGGGCTGTCAGTGAGCAGTTCTTC.